This is a list of T cell receptor beta chains from one sample in a study of blood T cell repertoires in COVID-19. Sequenced by immunoSEQ multiplex PCR; TCRdb stores in-frame clones only, minus some. Counted here are about 200,000 clones, 88% occurring once; the ten biggest clones make up about 1.7%. The sample was peripheral blood. The source of these receptors is a man aged 18 to 30 with active or convalescent COVID-19. The CDR3 runs from the conserved cysteine through the conserved F or W. Each record gives: J gene, V gene, D gene, clone size, CDR3 protein, CDR3 DNA. The D gene is left open where the match is weak. Clone size is not always given. Where it is, it says once, few, many or a class for expanded clones.

TRBJ1-4,TRBV19,NA,once,CASSISIVATNEKLFF,TGTGCCAGTAGTATATCCATAGTTGCAACTAATGAAAAACTGTTTTTT
TRBJ1-1,TRBV29-1,TRBD1,NA,CSVDLTGSETEAFF,TGCAGCGTTGATTTGACAGGGAGTGAAACTGAAGCTTTCTTT
TRBJ2-3,TRBV24-1,NA,NA,CATSDFRRGNTQYF,TGTGCCACCAGTGATTTTCGCAGGGGCAATACGCAGTATTTT
TRBJ1-1,TRBV7-2,NA,NA,CASSLSPLNTEAFF,TGTGCCAGCAGCTTAAGCCCGCTCAACACTGAAGCTTTCTTT
TRBJ1-5,TRBV29-1,TRBD1,NA,CSVAGTGGDQPQHF,TGCAGCGTTGCCGGGACAGGGGGCGATCAGCCCCAGCATTTT
TRBJ1-5,TRBV19,NA,NA,CASSRGGTNQPQHF,TGTGCCAGTAGCAGGGGTGGAACCAATCAGCCCCAGCATTTT
TRBJ2-7,TRBV7-2,TRBD1,once,CASSVTGLTPSYEQYF,TGTGCCAGCAGCGTGACAGGGCTTACCCCTTCCTACGAGCAGTACTTC
TRBJ1-4,TRBV3-1/TRBV3-2,NA,once,CASAFGANNEKLFF,TGTGCCAGCGCCTTTGGAGCTAATAATGAAAAACTGTTTTTT
TRBJ2-1,TRBV9,TRBD1,NA,CASSVGDSYNEQFF,TGTGCCAGCAGCGTAGGGGACAGTTACAATGAGCAGTTCTTC
TRBJ1-2,TRBV10-3,NA,NA,CAIKGDTTNYGYTF,TGTGCCATCAAGGGGGACACAACTAACTATGGCTACACCTTC
TRBJ2-1,TRBV30,TRBD2,NA,CAYLPGLAGVLSYNEQFF,TGTGCCTACCTACCGGGACTAGCGGGAGTTCTTTCCTACAATGAGCAGTTCTTC
TRBJ2-3,TRBV4-2,TRBD2,NA,CASSQVGLAVSTDTQYF,TGTGCCAGCAGCCAAGTCGGACTAGCGGTGAGCACAGATACGCAGTATTTT
TRBJ2-7,TRBV19,TRBD2,NA,CASSIGLAGVSEQYF,TGTGCCAGTAGTATTGGGCTAGCGGGAGTGTCCGAGCAGTACTTC
TRBJ1-3,TRBV7-9,NA,NA,CASSSLGNTIYF,TGTGCCAGCAGCTCCCTCGGAAACACCATATATTTT
TRBJ2-1,TRBV4-1,TRBD2,once,CASSQDMASGRTEQFF,TGCGCCAGCAGCCAAGATATGGCTAGCGGGAGGACTGAGCAGTTCTTC
TRBJ1-2,TRBV2,NA,NA,CASSATFWGDYGYTF,TGTGCCAGCAGTGCCACCTTTTGGGGGGACTATGGCTACACCTTC
TRBJ2-6,TRBV7-6,NA,NA,CASSSPTGTLGAGANVLTF,TGTGCCAGCAGCTCCCCCACGGGTACCCTCGGAGCTGGGGCCAACGTCCTGACTTTC
TRBJ1-4,TRBV12-3/TRBV12-4,NA,NA,CASSGTSGEKLFF,TGTGCCAGCAGTGGCACAAGTGGTGAAAAACTGTTTTTT
TRBJ1-6,TRBV5-1,TRBD1,NA,CASSSRGISSSYNSPLHF,TGCGCCAGCAGCTCCAGGGGGATTTCGAGCTCCTATAATTCACCCCTCCACTTT
TRBJ2-1,TRBV27,NA,NA,CASSSDRAGEQFF,TGTGCCAGCAGTTCCGACCGGGCGGGTGAGCAGTTCTTC
TRBJ2-2,TRBV7-9,TRBD2,NA,CASRMTGTSGSHFTGELFF,TGTGCCAGCAGAATGACCGGGACTAGCGGGAGTCATTTCACCGGGGAGCTGTTTTTT
TRBJ2-7,TRBV4-1,TRBD2,NA,CASSQILAESYEQYF,TGCGCCAGCAGCCAAATTCTAGCGGAGTCCTACGAGCAGTACTTC
TRBJ1-4,TRBV6-5,NA,NA,CGGGQGYATNEKLFF,TGTGGGGGGGGGCAGGGCTATGCAACTAATGAAAAACTGTTTTTT
TRBJ1-3,TRBV9,NA,NA,CASSLRQAGSGNTIYF,TGTGCCAGCAGCCTCCGACAGGCAGGCTCTGGAAACACCATATATTTT
TRBJ1-1,TRBV5-1,NA,NA,CASSLGGKNTEAFF,TGCGCCAGCAGCTTGGGAGGTAAGAACACTGAAGCTTTCTTT
TRBJ1-1,TRBV5-1,NA,once,CASSLSGTPGKAFF,TGCGCCAGCAGCTTGTCAGGTACCCCGGGGAAAGCTTTCTTT
TRBJ1-1,TRBV9,TRBD1,NA,CASSPRGQSNTEAFF,TGTGCCAGCAGCCCGAGGGGACAGAGTAACACTGAAGCTTTCTTT
TRBJ1-1,TRBV5-5,NA,few,CASSWQDSNTEAFF,TGTGCCAGCAGCTGGCAGGACTCGAACACTGAAGCTTTCTTT
TRBJ1-5,TRBV15,NA,NA,CATSSTKQIIQHF,TGTGCCACCAGCAGCACCAAACAGATCATCCAGCATTTT
TRBJ1-6,TRBV27,NA,many,CASSFGQVNSPLHF,TGTGCCAGCAGTTTTGGGCAGGTGAATTCACCCCTCCACTTT
TRBJ1-2,TRBV6-1,NA,once,CASSEDEWRRGYTF,TGTGCCAGCAGTGAAGATGAGTGGCGGCGGGGCTACACCTTC
TRBJ1-4,TRBV3-1/TRBV3-2,NA,NA,CASSQGGRVEKLFF,TGTGCCAGCAGCCAAGGCGGGAGGGTTGAAAAACTGTTTTTT
TRBJ1-4,TRBV11-2,NA,NA,CASTRTGTRNEKLFF,TGTGCCAGCACCCGGACGGGGACAAGAAATGAAAAACTGTTTTTT
TRBJ2-1,TRBV27,TRBD2,NA,CATLGLAGRKAGEQFF,TGTGCCACCCTGGGACTAGCGGGACGTAAAGCGGGTGAGCAGTTCTTC
TRBJ2-1,TRBV2,NA,NA,CASSYRASSSYNEQFF,TGTGCCAGCAGTTACAGGGCCTCAAGCTCCTACAATGAGCAGTTCTTC
TRBJ1-1,TRBV6-2/TRBV6-3,TRBD1,NA,CASSLDREDTEAFF,TGTGCCAGCAGTTTAGACAGGGAAGACACTGAAGCTTTCTTT
TRBJ2-6,TRBV19,TRBD1,NA,CASSIGTGYSGANVLTF,TGTGCCAGTAGTATCGGGACAGGGTACTCTGGGGCCAACGTCCTGACTTTC
TRBJ2-1,TRBV29-1,TRBD1,NA,CSVEADRSSYNEQFF,TGCAGCGTTGAAGCGGACAGGAGCTCCTACAATGAGCAGTTCTTC
TRBJ1-1,TRBV11-1,NA,NA,CASSLEPNTEAFF,TGTGCCAGCAGCTTAGAGCCGAACACTGAAGCTTTCTTT